Listed below are T cell receptor beta chains from one sample, sequenced in a study of Ad26.COV2.S vaccination and SARS-CoV-2 variants. TCRdb's table, derived via immunoSEQ multiplex PCR, lists solely in-frame clones and lacks some. The sample lists roughly 410,000 clones, under 90% occurring once. The material sequenced was peripheral blood, taken in a trial of Ad26.COV2.S vaccine versus placebo. These receptors were collected from a person aged 18-60 years who received the Ad26.COV2.S COVID-19 vaccine or a placebo. The CDR3 runs from the conserved cysteine through the conserved F or W. A D gene is named only where the DNA matches it firmly. For some rows the clone size is stated as once, few or many, or as a class when expanded; others skip it.

d_call: TRBD2; cdr3_length: 13; clone_size: few; j_call: TRBJ2-7; v_call: TRBV13; cdr3_nt: TGTGCCAGCAGCTTAAGCGGGGGGTACGAGCAGTACTTC; cdr3_aa: CASSLSGGYEQYF
d_call: TRBD1; cdr3_length: 12; clone_size: .; j_call: TRBJ2-7; v_call: TRBV19; cdr3_nt: TGTGCCAGTAGTATAGGGGGACAGGGTATGAACTTC; cdr3_aa: CASSIGGQGMNF
d_call: .; cdr3_length: 18; clone_size: .; j_call: TRBJ2-7; v_call: TRBV24-1; cdr3_nt: TGTGCCACCAGTGAGGGGGGCCATGGGAATTTCCTTACCTACGAGCAGTACTTC; cdr3_aa: CATSEGGHGNFLTYEQYF
d_call: .; cdr3_length: 17; clone_size: .; j_call: TRBJ2-2; v_call: TRBV4-3; cdr3_nt: TGCGCCAGCAGCCCAACTGACAGCGGGCTATACACCGGGGAGCTGTTTTTT; cdr3_aa: CASSPTDSGLYTGELFF
d_call: .; cdr3_length: 14; clone_size: .; j_call: TRBJ2-5; v_call: TRBV18; cdr3_nt: TGTGCCAGCTCACAAAGGGGGGCCCAAGAGACCCAGTACTTC; cdr3_aa: CASSQRGAQETQYF
d_call: .; cdr3_length: 14; clone_size: .; j_call: TRBJ2-4; v_call: TRBV10-3; cdr3_nt: TGTGCCATCAGTGAGTGGAAGGGGAAAGACATTCAGTACTTC; cdr3_aa: CAISEWKGKDIQYF
d_call: .; cdr3_length: 12; clone_size: .; j_call: TRBJ2-7; v_call: TRBV5-1; cdr3_nt: TGCGCCAGCAGCTTCGACCTGGGCGAGCAGTACTTC; cdr3_aa: CASSFDLGEQYF
d_call: TRBD1; cdr3_length: 15; clone_size: once; j_call: TRBJ1-5; v_call: TRBV27; cdr3_nt: TGTGCCAGCAGGCAGGGACAGGGAAGGAATCAGCCCCAGCATTTT; cdr3_aa: CASRQGQGRNQPQHF
d_call: .; cdr3_length: 17; clone_size: .; j_call: TRBJ1-1; v_call: TRBV14; cdr3_nt: TGTGCCAGCAGCCAAGTACTAGGCCTCGGGGGGAACACTGAAGCTTTCTTT; cdr3_aa: CASSQVLGLGGNTEAFF
d_call: TRBD2; cdr3_length: 14; clone_size: .; j_call: TRBJ2-1; v_call: TRBV9; cdr3_nt: TGTGCCAGCAGCGTCCGGACTAGTTGGGATGAGCAGTTCTTC; cdr3_aa: CASSVRTSWDEQFF
d_call: TRBD2; cdr3_length: 17; clone_size: .; j_call: TRBJ2-3; v_call: TRBV5-1; cdr3_nt: TGCGCCAGCAGCTTGGCGTCAGGACTAGCGGGAGTTGATACGCAGTATTTT; cdr3_aa: CASSLASGLAGVDTQYF
d_call: TRBD2; cdr3_length: 17; clone_size: .; j_call: TRBJ2-1; v_call: TRBV6-2/TRBV6-3; cdr3_nt: TGTGCCAGCAGTTACTCGCCTAGCGGACTCTCCTACAATGAGCAGTTCTTC; cdr3_aa: CASSYSPSGLSYNEQFF
d_call: TRBD1; cdr3_length: 14; clone_size: .; j_call: TRBJ2-3; v_call: TRBV5-1; cdr3_nt: TGCGCCAGCAGCCCTAGGACAGGGGGCGATACGCAGTATTTT; cdr3_aa: CASSPRTGGDTQYF
d_call: .; cdr3_length: 13; clone_size: .; j_call: TRBJ1-2; v_call: TRBV12-3/TRBV12-4; cdr3_nt: TGTGCCAGCAGTCCCCAGGGTCCCTATGGCTACACCTTC; cdr3_aa: CASSPQGPYGYTF
d_call: TRBD1; cdr3_length: 16; clone_size: .; j_call: TRBJ1-1; v_call: TRBV27; cdr3_nt: TGTGCCAGCAGTCTAGGATCGGGGACAGCGAACACTGAAGCTTTCTTT; cdr3_aa: CASSLGSGTANTEAFF
d_call: .; cdr3_length: 14; clone_size: .; j_call: TRBJ2-1; v_call: TRBV7-3; cdr3_nt: TGTGCCAGCAGCTTCTCGGGGGGCCCGAATGAGCAGTTCTTC; cdr3_aa: CASSFSGGPNEQFF